Below, one TCR beta chain is given with its context. Its antigen is unknown. A single heparinised blood sample, averaging approximately 110 mL, was obtained per donor. Sorted populations all exceeded 98% purity. These data belong to a study of beta chain features in type 1 diabetes. Study background: In all, about 100,000,000 sorted cells from all samples were analyzed. General study points: Naive, central memory and Treg TCRB repertoires seemed to resemble each other more closely in patients than they did in healthy donors.

With V trimmed by 8 bases and J by 7 bases, 7 bases remained unmatched. Germline CDR1 and CDR2: SGHTA and FQGNSA. The CDR3 sequence is 15 residues long. cDNA synthesis used the whole RNA isolate, giving expressed TCRB sequences. TCRdb keeps only in-frame clones here, not all; method: immunoSEQ multiplex PCR. The sample contains over 350,000 clones, more than 13% of which appear only once. The chain employs TRBV7-2 and TRBJ2-1, with 14 bases lining up with TRBD2. This TCR was sampled from a young woman in good health. Sequencing used naive CD4+ T cells from blood. This CDR3 is CASGRTSGGRNEQFF. The CDR3 coding sequence is TGTGCCAGCGGACGGACTAGCGGGGGGCGGAATGAGCAGTTCTTC.